The present T cell receptor beta chain was sequenced within a study of technical replicates of blood from a few donors. The CDR3 spans 16 residues. Measured with immunoSEQ multiplex PCR; TCRdb has only the in-frame clones, and not every one. The sample lists tens of thousands of clones, nearly 97% occurring once. The sequenced material came from T cells isolated from PBMCs. This TCR came from a human donor in good health. This chain connects TRBV21-1 to TRBJ2-1; TRBD1, the table's D call, was not compared with the DNA. TRBV21-1 is termed a pseudogene. CDR3 DNA sequence: TGTGCCAGCAGCAATGGGGCCGGGACAGAAAACAATGAGCAGTTCTTC. Translated: CASSNGAGTENNEQFF.